These 25 T cell receptor beta chains were sequenced from one sample in a study of monozygotic twins with inflammatory bowel disease (dated by TCRdb to about 2019). Libraries came from 5' RACE. TCRdb lists the instrument as Illumina HiSeq 2500. TCRdb reprocessed the reads; each CDR3 protein sequence makes one entry, and DNA is unavailable. The sample table gives over 120,000 distinct CDR3 sequences. The ten top clones hold around 1.2% of the sample. The sequenced material came from blood. The receptors here all came from a human donor with ulcerative colitis or Crohn's disease, or a healthy co-twin of an affected twin (not recorded which).

The V gene is TRBV3-1, the J gene TRBJ1-4; the D call of TRBD1 rests on TCRdb alone, since no DNA is present to check it. From germline, CDR1 is LGHDT and CDR2 YNNKEL (reference sequence). The CDR3 extends over 13 amino acids. Here the CDR3 reads CASRPVGNEKLFF.

The J gene is TRBJ1-2, the V gene TRBV10-3. This CDR3 has 14 residues. The germline gives CDR1 ENHRY, CDR2 SYGVKD. The CDR3: CAISESDANYGYTF.

V usage is TRBV29-1 and J usage is TRBJ2-6; TCRdb names TRBD1, which stays unverified in the absence of DNA. CDR1 and CDR2 from the germline V gene are SQVTM and ANQGSEA. The CDR3 runs 16 residues. CDR3 region: CSVEGQGVSGANVLTF.

The J gene is TRBJ1-1, the V gene TRBV5-1. The V gene's germline CDR1 is SGHRS and CDR2 YFSETQ. The CDR3 has 14 residues. The CDR3 protein is CASSLERVVTEAFF.

The chain joins TRBV7-2 to TRBJ1-5. Germline CDR1 SGHTA, CDR2 FQGNSA. This CDR3 has 12 amino acids. The CDR3 sequence: CASSLTGRTQHF.

The chain joins TRBV20-1 to TRBJ2-1; the D call of TRBD2 rests on TCRdb alone, since no DNA is present to check it. The CDR3 runs to 12 residues. From germline, CDR1 is DFQATT and CDR2 SNEGSKA (reference sequence). This CDR3 reads CSAPRRGDEQFF.

This chain uses TRBV3-1 with TRBJ2-7. Germline CDR1 reads LGHDT; CDR2 reads YNNKEL (reference sequence). CDR3 length: 14 residues. CDR3: CASSQDIASYEQYF.

This chain uses TRBV5-5 with TRBJ2-2. The CDR3 runs 16 residues. Germline V gives CDR1 SGHKS, CDR2 YYEKEE (reference sequence). CDR3: CASSLAGESNTGELFF. The full variable domain, completed using reference TRBV5-5 and TRBJ2-2, is DAGVTQSPTHLIKTRGQQVTLRCSPISGHKSVSWYQQVLGQGPQFIFQYYEKEERGRGNFPDRFSARQFPNYSSELNVNALLLGDSALYLCASSLAGESNTGELFFGEGSRLTVL.

The genes are TRBV29-1 and TRBJ2-7; no DNA is available, so the TRBD1 call from TCRdb remains unchecked. From germline, CDR1 is SQVTM and CDR2 ANQGSEA. The CDR3 consists of 14 residues. The CDR3 loop is CSVEDPTGSYEQYF.

The J gene is TRBJ1-5, the V gene TRBV30; TCRdb's D call of TRBD1 is untestable without DNA. The CDR3 runs to 13 residues. Germline CDR1 and CDR2: GTSNPN and SVGIG (reference sequence). The CDR3 loop reads CAADRDSNQPQHF.

The chain links TRBV7-9 to TRBJ2-1; the TCRdb call, TRBD1, lacks DNA for checking. The germline V gene encodes CDR1 SEHNR and CDR2 FQNEAQ (reference sequence). The CDR3 spans 16 residues. The CDR3 region is CASSLVRGLSYNEQFF.

The chain uses TRBV5-1 and TRBJ2-7; TCRdb's D call of TRBD1 is untestable without DNA. CDR3 length equals 13 residues. Germline CDR1 SGHRS, CDR2 YFSETQ. The CDR3 region is CASSTDRGYEQYF.

The gene calls are TRBV30 and TRBJ2-1; TCRdb gives TRBD2 as the D gene, but with no DNA this cannot be confirmed. Germline lookup yields CDR1 GTSNPN and CDR2 SVGIG (reference sequence). The CDR3 is 14 amino acids. The CDR3 sequence: CAWVSGRSYNEQFF.

The V call is TRBV10-3, the J call TRBJ1-5. Germline V CDR1 and CDR2: ENHRY, SYGVKD. The CDR3 length is 13 residues. The CDR3 sequence: CAISPQPNWPQHF.

V usage is TRBV29-1 and J usage is TRBJ1-2. Germline V CDR1 and CDR2: SQVTM, ANQGSEA. The CDR3 spans 12 residues. CDR3 in amino acids: CSVDDSYYGYTF.

The V gene is TRBV6-5, the J gene TRBJ2-7. The CDR3 contains 14 residues. Per germline, CDR1 MNHEY and CDR2 SVGAGI. The CDR3 region is CASCTSGTSYEQYF.

The gene calls are TRBV4-3 and TRBJ1-6; TCRdb's D call, TRBD1, is unchecked because there is no DNA. The CDR3 runs 16 residues. Germline V gene data show CDR1 as LGHNA and CDR2 as YSLEER. The CDR3: CASSQVGTGTNSPLHF.

The chain combines TRBV24-1 with TRBJ2-3. Germline V gene lookup returns CDR1 KGHDR and CDR2 SFDVKD. CDR3 size: 12 residues. The chain's CDR3 is CATRDTTDTQYF.

The V gene is TRBV18, the J gene TRBJ2-6. CDR1 KGHSH and CDR2 LQKENI come from the germline V gene. The CDR3 extends over 14 amino acids. This CDR3 reads CASSPSAGANVLTF.

V gene TRBV6-1 combines with J gene TRBJ2-5; TCRdb outputs TRBD1, but without DNA this stays unchecked. This CDR3 is built from 17 residues. Germline CDR1 MNHNS, CDR2 SASEGT. This chain's CDR3 is CASSQTTGPGDQETQYF.

The chain recombines TRBV19 with TRBJ2-2; the TRBD2 assignment by TCRdb is unverifiable without DNA. In germline, CDR1 is LNHDA, CDR2 SQIVND (reference sequence). The CDR3 covers 16 residues. This CDR3 reads CASSGTSGRSTGELFF.

The chain is built from TRBV5-1 and TRBJ1-6; checking the TCRdb D call of TRBD1 is not possible without DNA. CDR1 and CDR2 from the germline V gene are SGHRS and YFSETQ. There are 16 residues in the CDR3. This CDR3 is CASSLGAGADNSPLHF.

The chain employs TRBV6-5 and TRBJ2-2; there is no DNA to check the TCRdb D call of TRBD2. CDR3 size: 14 residues. The V gene's germline CDR1 is MNHEY and CDR2 SVGAGI. The CDR3 loop reads CASSYRGYTGELFF.

The gene calls are TRBV27 and TRBJ2-1; TCRdb names TRBD2, which stays unverified in the absence of DNA. Germline CDR1 is MNHEY and CDR2 is SMNVEV (reference sequence). CDR3 size: 15 residues. The CDR3 loop reads CASSFSTSGADEQFF.

The rearrangement joins TRBV7-3 to TRBJ2-1; TCRdb selects TRBD1, and the lack of DNA leaves this call unchecked. Germline values: CDR1 SGHTA, CDR2 FQGTGA. The CDR3 extends over 16 amino acids. The CDR3 reads CASSLRGPRSYNEQFF.